A selection of T cell receptor beta chains follows, all from one sample in a study of blood T cell repertoires in COVID-19. Sequencing was performed with immunoSEQ multiplex PCR; in TCRdb, only in-frame clones are kept and a portion is missing. The table has 200,000 to 300,000 clones, 75% to 85% seen once. What was sequenced was peripheral blood. Receptors originate from a woman older than 75 with COVID-19, enrolled during active disease. Each CDR3 is given with its conserved first and last residue. The D gene is left open where the match is weak. Clone size is stated in some rows and not others, as once, few, many or a class when expanded.

>TRBD1|TRBJ1-1|.|TRBV9
CASSRMPGQGDTEAFF
TGTGCCAGCAGCCGCATGCCGGGACAGGGGGACACTGAAGCTTTCTTT
>.|TRBJ2-7|.|TRBV12-3/TRBV12-4
CASSSFYEQYF
TGTGCCAGCAGTTCCTTCTACGAGCAGTACTTC
>.|TRBJ2-6|.|TRBV6-4
CASSAGDSGANVLTF
TGTGCCAGCAGTGCAGGGGACTCTGGGGCCAACGTCCTGACTTTC
>TRBD1|TRBJ1-5|.|TRBV5-1
CASSLEGTENQPQHF
TGCGCCAGCAGCTTGGAAGGGACAGAGAATCAGCCCCAGCATTTT
>.|TRBJ2-3|.|TRBV5-1
CASSSTTDTQYF
TGCGCCAGCAGCTCAACAACGGATACGCAGTATTTT
>.|TRBJ1-5|.|TRBV28
CASSQGYQPQHF
TGTGCCAGCTCCCAGGGATATCAGCCCCAGCATTTT
>TRBD1|TRBJ1-1|.|TRBV6-6
CASSWTGNTEAFF
TGTGCCAGCAGCTGGACAGGGAACACTGAAGCTTTCTTT
>TRBD1|TRBJ1-2|.|TRBV27
CASSFGTGLYGYTF
TGTGCCAGCAGTTTCGGGACAGGGTTGTATGGCTACACCTTC
>TRBD1|TRBJ2-1|few|TRBV7-3
CASSRDRGNNEQFF
TGTGCCAGCAGCAGGGACAGGGGTAACAATGAGCAGTTCTTC
>TRBD1|TRBJ1-2|.|TRBV7-8
CASELLGGDRVANYGYTF
TGTGCCAGCGAACTCCTGGGGGGGGACAGGGTAGCTAACTATGGCTACACCTTC
>TRBD1|TRBJ2-3|.|TRBV19
CASSQRQGITDTQYF
TGTGCCAGTAGCCAGAGACAGGGGATCACAGATACGCAGTATTTT
>.|TRBJ2-3|.|TRBV10-1
CASSGQGTDTQYF
TGCGCCAGCAGTGGTCAGGGCACAGATACGCAGTATTTT
>TRBD2|TRBJ2-1|.|TRBV27
CASSLILAGEQFF
TGTGCCAGCAGTTTAATACTAGCGGGTGAGCAGTTCTTC
>TRBD2|TRBJ2-1|.|TRBV18
CASSKTGGYNEQFF
TGTGCCAGCTCAAAAACGGGGGGCTACAATGAGCAGTTCTTC
>.|TRBJ1-2|.|TRBV5-6
CASSVDFGYTF
TGTGCCAGCAGCGTGGACTTTGGCTACACCTTC
>TRBD1|TRBJ1-5|few|TRBV2
CASSEETGNQPQHF
TGTGCCAGCAGTGAAGAGACAGGGAATCAGCCCCAGCATTTT
>.|TRBJ2-5|.|TRBV29-1
CSVEQGGVAQYF
TGCAGCGTTGAACAGGGTGGTGTCGCCCAGTACTTC
>TRBD2|TRBJ2-7|once|TRBV7-2
CASSLGRTSGRSEQYF
TGTGCCAGCAGCTTAGGAAGGACTAGCGGGAGAAGCGAGCAGTACTTC
>.|TRBJ1-5|.|TRBV19
CASSIGGGSNQPQHF
TGTGCCAGTAGTATAGGAGGGGGTAGCAATCAGCCCCAGCATTTT
>TRBD1|TRBJ1-1|.|TRBV19
CASSMGTGRDHTEAFF
TGTGCCAGTAGTATGGGGACAGGAAGGGACCACACTGAAGCTTTCTTT
>.|TRBJ1-3|.|TRBV12-5
CASGLGSPTRWNTIYF
TGTGCTAGTGGTTTGGGCTCTCCTACCCGATGGAACACCATATATTTT
>.|TRBJ2-5|.|TRBV5-1
CASSYGEETQYF
TGCGCCAGCAGCTACGGAGAAGAGACCCAGTACTTC
>.|TRBJ2-7|.|TRBV9
CASSPRPGQPTSREQYF
TGTGCCAGCAGCCCCCGTCCCGGACAGCCGACCTCGAGGGAGCAGTACTTC
>.|TRBJ2-7|.|TRBV5-1
CASSFENYYEQYF
TGCGCCAGCAGCTTCGAGAATTACTACGAGCAGTACTTC
>.|TRBJ2-5|.|TRBV28
CASSLRGREETQYF
TGTGCCAGCAGTCTTAGGGGCCGAGAAGAGACCCAGTACTTC
>.|TRBJ2-2|.|TRBV9
CASSYLRDTTGELFF
TGTGCCAGCAGCTATCTCCGGGACACCACCGGGGAGCTGTTTTTT